The 29 T cell receptor beta chains in this list originate from one sample, sequenced in a study of shared T cell receptors in the human thymus. The repertoire was sequenced with immunoSEQ multiplex PCR; TCRdb's copy has only in-frame clones and lacks some. The table shows hundreds of thousands of clones, with 75% to 85% occurring only once. The data also belong to a second study, concerning human thymus T cells.

Sequences were obtained from thymocytes. All receptors come from a boy under two years old with a congenital heart defect.

The chain couples TRBV6-6 to TRBJ2-1, with 10 bases lining up with TRBD1. The V and J ends lost 2 bases and 8 bases, in that order; junction bases with no gene match: 6. This CDR3 spans 15 amino acids. Per the germline V gene, CDR1 is MNHNY and CDR2 is SVGAGI (reference sequence). The CDR3 DNA sequence: TGTGCCAGCAGTTACGCCAGGACAGGGGGGGATGAGCAGTTCTTC. Translation gives CASSYARTGGDEQFF.

This clone was seen more than once but under ten times. This chain uses TRBV13 with TRBJ2-7, with a tentative D call TRBD2 (5 bases). Trimming stripped 0 bases from V and 0 bases from J, with 9 bases between. The CDR3 is 15 amino acids. Per germline, CDR1 PRHDT and CDR2 FYEKMQ (reference sequence). CDR3 sequence (DNA): TGTGCCAGCAGCTTAGGCCCTAGCCACTCCTACGAGCAGTACTTC. Protein sequence: CASSLGPSHSYEQYF.

V and J are TRBV29-1 and TRBJ1-1; possibly TRBD1 for D (6 bases). The CDR3 consists of 16 residues. V gave up 0 bases and J gave up 1 base, with 15 bases separating them. CDR1 and CDR2 from the germline V gene are SQVTM and ANQGSEA. The CDR3, as DNA: TGCAGCGTTGAAGATCGGGGTGAAGGGGGGAACACTGAAGCTTTCTTT. Its translation: CSVEDRGEGGNTEAFF.

The CDR3 nucleotides are TGTGCCAGCAGCCTGACAGAGCCAAACTATGGCTACACCTTC. Translating it yields CASSLTEPNYGYTF. The chain uses TRBV7-9 and TRBJ1-2; D is perhaps TRBD1 (5 bases). CDR1 is SEHNR and CDR2 is FQNEAQ in the germline V gene (reference sequence). The CDR3 has 14 amino acids. V lost 5 bases and J 2 bases, leaving 12 bases between the germline ends.

J is TRBJ2-1 and V is TRBV5-6; tentatively, D is TRBD1 (6 bases). Trimming took off 4 bases at V and 5 bases at J, with 16 bases between the two ends. Germline CDR1 SGHDT, CDR2 YYEEEE. CDR3 length equals 15 residues. CDR3 sequence reads: CASSPGGLWNNEQFF. CDR3 bases: TGTGCCAGCAGCCCTGGGGGCCTATGGAACAATGAGCAGTTCTTC. The whole variable domain, remainder taken from reference TRBV5-6 and TRBJ2-1, is DAGVTQSPTHLIKTRGQQVTLRCSPKSGHDTVSWYQQALGQGPQFIFQYYEEEERQRGNFPDRFSGHQFPNYSSELNVNALLLGDSALYLCASSPGGLWNNEQFFGPGTRLTVL.

This chain connects TRBV6-5 to TRBJ1-3; the match to TRBD1 covers 9 bases. Germline V gene sequence: CDR1 MNHEY, CDR2 SVGAGI. The CDR3 has 14 residues. J lost 4 bases, V lost 6 bases, and 4 bases had no gene match. The CDR3 spells CASSGQGPGNTIYF. The DNA for the CDR3 is TGTGCCAGCAGCGGACAGGGGCCCGGAAACACCATATATTTT.

V is TRBV7-2 and J is TRBJ2-5; tentatively, D is TRBD2 (5 bases). V was cut by 2 bases and J by 0 bases, with 16 bases left in between. The CDR3 contains 17 residues. Germline lookup yields CDR1 SGHTA and CDR2 FQGNSA. This chain's CDR3 is CASSLLPGSLDQETQYF. The CDR3 bases are TGTGCCAGCAGCTTATTGCCGGGGTCGTTGGACCAAGAGACCCAGTACTTC.

The rearrangement joins TRBV25-1 to TRBJ2-7; 9 bases map to TRBD1. Germline V gene data show CDR1 as MGHDK and CDR2 as SYGVNS. This CDR3 has 14 amino acids. With V trimmed by 7 bases and J by 3 bases, 7 bases remained unmatched. DNA of the CDR3: TGTGCCAGCACCGGTGGGGACAGGGACTACGAGCAGTACTTC. Amino acid sequence: CASTGGDRDYEQYF.

The chain links TRBV6-1 to TRBJ1-1; 8 bases fit TRBD1. There are 15 residues in the CDR3. Germline assignment: CDR1 MNHNS and CDR2 SASEGT. J gave up 0 bases and V 4 bases, and 4 bases lay outside the gene matches. This CDR3 reads CASSATGALNTEAFF. The CDR3 bases are TGTGCCAGCAGTGCGACAGGGGCGCTGAACACTGAAGCTTTCTTT.

V is TRBV5-1 and J is TRBJ2-7; D gene ambiguous. Per germline, CDR1 SGHRS and CDR2 YFSETQ. This CDR3 has 14 amino acids. V lost 3 bases to trimming and J lost 1 base, with 11 bases between them. In DNA form, the CDR3 reads TGCGCCAGCAGCTCGGCCGACAATTCCTACGAGCAGTACTTC. This codes for CASSSADNSYEQYF.

The genes are TRBV28 and TRBJ2-7, with TRBD2 as a possible D gene (5 bases). The CDR3 runs to 12 residues. The V gene lost 5 bases and the J gene lost 3 bases, with 8 bases spanning the gap. Germline V CDR1 and CDR2: MDHEN, SYDVKM. This chain's CDR3 is CASSGSRYEQYF. CDR3 sequence (DNA): TGTGCCAGCAGTGGGAGCCGCTACGAGCAGTACTTC.

The chain recombines TRBV7-8 with TRBJ2-1; TRBD2 agrees at 8 bases. The CDR3 consists of 14 residues. Germline V gives CDR1 SGHVS, CDR2 FQNEAQ. The V and J ends lost 0 bases and 7 bases, in that order; junction bases with no gene match: 2. CDR3 region: CASSLAGLVNEQFF. The CDR3 nucleotides are TGTGCCAGCAGCTTAGCGGGACTAGTAAATGAGCAGTTCTTC.

The V and J genes are TRBV29-1 and TRBJ2-5; 13 bases match TRBD2. Germline lookup yields CDR1 SQVTM and CDR2 ANQGSEA. CDR3 length equals 15 residues. V lost 4 bases and J lost 1; bases outside the gene matches: 3. The CDR3 is CSVGTSGRSQETQYF. For the CDR3, the DNA is TGCAGCGTTGGGACTAGCGGGAGATCCCAAGAGACCCAGTACTTC.

This chain joins TRBV11-3 and TRBJ2-7; perhaps TRBD1 as D (7 bases). CDR1 is SGHNT and CDR2 is YENEEA in the germline V gene. The CDR3 contains 15 residues. Deletions cut 5 bases from V and 2 bases from J, with 16 bases between. CDR3 nucleotides: TGTGCCAGCAGCCCCAGGGGGACTCGGCCCTACGAGCAGTACTTC. Encoded protein: CASSPRGTRPYEQYF. The whole variable domain, filled in from reference TRBV11-3 and TRBJ2-7, reads EAGVVQSPRYKIIEKKQPVAFWCNPISGHNTLYWYLQNLGQGPELLIRYENEEAVDDSQLPKDRFSAERLKGVDSTLKIQPAELGDSAVYLCASSPRGTRPYEQYFGPGTRLTVT.

The genes are TRBV4-3 and TRBJ2-5; D perhaps matches TRBD2 (7 bases). Trimming took off 1 base at V and 4 bases at J, with 22 bases between the two ends. The CDR3 has 18 residues. Germline V gene data show CDR1 as LGHNA and CDR2 as YSLEER. The CDR3 reads CASSQGLGWGEGGETQYF. CDR3 nucleotide sequence: TGCGCCAGCAGCCAAGGCTTGGGCTGGGGGGAGGGGGGAGAGACCCAGTACTTC.

The chain combines TRBV9 with TRBJ1-1, with 8 bases that match TRBD1. The V gene's germline CDR1 is SGDLS and CDR2 YYNGEE. The V gene end was trimmed by 4 bases and the J gene end by 1 base; junction bases not matched to a gene: 9. CDR3 length: 16 residues. The CDR3 DNA follows: TGTGCCAGCAGCCCTCGGACAGGGCCAAAGAACACTGAAGCTTTCTTT. Translation: CASSPRTGPKNTEAFF.

The genes are TRBV29-1 and TRBJ2-1; 8 positions match TRBD1. CDR3 size: 17 residues. Losses at the gene ends were 0 bases for V and 12 bases for J; bases not matched to a gene: 19. In germline, CDR1 is SQVTM, CDR2 ANQGSEA. CDR3 sequence: CSVEDLVGGTGRAGQFF. CDR3 coding DNA: TGCAGCGTTGAAGATCTTGTAGGCGGGACAGGCCGAGCCGGGCAGTTCTTC.

V and J are TRBV25-1 and TRBJ2-1, with TRBD1 matching over 8 bases. The CDR3 sequence is 15 residues long. Looked up from germline, CDR1 is MGHDK and CDR2 is SYGVNS. The ends lost 6 bases at V and 6 bases at J; junction bases unmatched: 10. The CDR3 reads CASRRTGTGSNEQFF. CDR3 coding DNA: TGTGCCAGCAGGAGGACCGGGACAGGCTCCAATGAGCAGTTCTTC.

The genes are TRBV6-5 and TRBJ1-3, with a tentative D call TRBD1 (5 bases). The CDR3 is made up of 13 amino acids. Germline V gene lookup returns CDR1 MNHEY and CDR2 SVGAGI. Trimming took off 4 bases at V and 6 bases at J, with 10 bases between the two ends. The DNA of the CDR3 is TGTGCCAGCAGTTCGGCAGGGAAAAACACCATATATTTT. This sequence encodes CASSSAGKNTIYF.

The J gene is TRBJ1-5, the V gene TRBV19; 8 positions match TRBD1. Germline assignment: CDR1 LNHDA and CDR2 SQIVND (reference sequence). The ends lost 7 bases at V and 6 bases at J; junction bases unmatched: 17. The CDR3 is 17 amino acids. CDR3 protein: CASILLKDREWGQPQHF. In DNA, the CDR3 is TGTGCCAGTATCCTGCTAAAGGACAGGGAGTGGGGTCAGCCCCAGCATTTT.

The genes are TRBV30 and TRBJ1-2, with 7 bases matching TRBD1. J gave up 8 bases and V 3 bases, and 18 bases lay outside the gene matches. Germline CDR1 reads GTSNPN; CDR2 reads SVGIG (reference sequence). The CDR3 length is 16 residues. DNA of the CDR3: TGTGCCTGGAGGGAAATGCGGGACAGCGGTGGCCGGGGCTACACCTTC. Translation: CAWREMRDSGGRGYTF. Drawing the rest from reference TRBV30 and TRBJ1-2, the complete variable domain is SQTIHQWPATLVQPVGSPLSLECTVEGTSNPNLYWYRQAAGRGLQLLFYSVGIGQISSEVPQNLSASRPQDRQFILSSKKLLLSDSGFYLCAWREMRDSGGRGYTFGSGTRLTVV.

V usage is TRBV30 and J usage is TRBJ1-1; possible D gene TRBD1, 5 bases. Germline assignment: CDR1 GTSNPN and CDR2 SVGIG (reference sequence). The CDR3 runs 16 residues. V lost 0 bases and J lost 1, with 15 bases in between. CDR3 nucleotide sequence: TGTGCCTGGAGTGTACCTCCCAGGGAGGGGAACACTGAAGCTTTCTTT. Protein product: CAWSVPPREGNTEAFF.

This rearrangement joins TRBV11-2 to TRBJ1-1; 8 bases align to TRBD1. The CDR3 totals 14 residues. The V and J ends lost 3 bases and 1 base, in that order; junction bases with no gene match: 1. Germline CDR1 and CDR2: SGHAT and FQNNGV. CDR3 sequence: CASSFGQGNTEAFF. The CDR3 DNA follows: TGTGCCAGCAGCTTCGGACAGGGGAACACTGAAGCTTTCTTT.

The chain links TRBV4-3 to TRBJ2-6; the D gene is possibly TRBD1 (6 bases). Germline V gene lookup returns CDR1 LGHNA and CDR2 YSLEER. The V end lost 4 bases, the J end lost 5 bases, and 12 bases lay between the germline ends. This CDR3 is built from 15 residues. The CDR3 DNA sequence: TGCGCCAGCAGCCCTGACAGGCGCCGGGCCAACGTCCTGACTTTC. It translates to CASSPDRRRANVLTF.

V usage is TRBV11-3 and J usage is TRBJ2-7; D is perhaps TRBD1 (5 bases). CDR3 length equals 14 residues. CDR1 is SGHNT, CDR2 YENEEA, per germline. Trimming cost V 1 base and J 5 bases, with 12 bases left between them. CDR3 amino acids: CASSLAGRINEQYF. DNA for the CDR3: TGTGCCAGCAGCTTAGCAGGGCGGATCAACGAGCAGTACTTC.

V is TRBV2 and J is TRBJ1-1, with D maybe TRBD1 (6 bases). Trimming removed 6 bases from V and 4 bases from J, with 21 bases in between. The CDR3 loop spans 16 amino acids. The germline V gene encodes CDR1 SNHLY and CDR2 FYNNEI. CDR3: CASRASPGDEGTEAFF. The CDR3 DNA follows: TGTGCCAGCAGGGCCTCCCCAGGGGACGAGGGCACTGAAGCTTTCTTT.

The rearrangement links TRBV5-4 to TRBJ2-4; a possible D gene is TRBD1 (6 bases). Germline CDR1 and CDR2: SGHNT and YYREEE (reference sequence). V lost 0 bases to trimming and J lost 5 bases, with 9 bases between them. The CDR3 consists of 14 residues. The CDR3 DNA follows: TGTGCCAGCAGCTTGGACAGGGACGAAAACATTCAGTACTTC. It yields the protein CASSLDRDENIQYF.

The rearrangement uses TRBV29-1 and TRBJ1-2; no clear D gene. CDR3 size: 12 residues. Looked up from germline, CDR1 is SQVTM and CDR2 is ANQGSEA. Trimming cost V 4 bases and J 7 bases, with 13 bases left between them. The CDR3 loop reads CSVGKSSGGYTF. The CDR3 bases are TGCAGCGTTGGGAAAAGCTCAGGTGGCTACACCTTC.

The rearrangement joins TRBV11-3 to TRBJ2-1; 8 bases are shared with TRBD2. Germline-derived CDR1 and CDR2 are SGHNT and YENEEA. J was trimmed by 8 bases and V by 5 bases; bases with no gene match: 11. The CDR3 has 15 amino acids. CDR3 sequence: CASSPGTRGADEQFF. CDR3 nucleotide sequence: TGTGCCAGCAGCCCAGGGACTAGGGGGGCCGATGAGCAGTTCTTC.